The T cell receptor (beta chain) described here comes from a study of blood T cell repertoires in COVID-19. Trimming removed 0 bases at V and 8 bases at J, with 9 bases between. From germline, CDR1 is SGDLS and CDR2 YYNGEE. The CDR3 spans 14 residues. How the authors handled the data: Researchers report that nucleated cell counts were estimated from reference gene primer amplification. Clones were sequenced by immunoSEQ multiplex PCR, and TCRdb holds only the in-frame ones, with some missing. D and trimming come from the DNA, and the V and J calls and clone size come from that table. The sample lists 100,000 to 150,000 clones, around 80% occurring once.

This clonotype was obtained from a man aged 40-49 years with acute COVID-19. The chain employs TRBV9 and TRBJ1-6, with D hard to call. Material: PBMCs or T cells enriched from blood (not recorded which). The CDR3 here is CASSVVGSDSPLHF. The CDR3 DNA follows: TGTGCCAGCAGCGTAGTGGGTAGCGATTCACCCCTCCACTTT. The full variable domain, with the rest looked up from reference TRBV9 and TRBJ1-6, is DSGVTQTPKHLITATGQRVTLRCSPRSGDLSVYWYQQSLDQGLQFLIQYYNGEERAKGNILERFSAQQFPDLHSELNLSSLELGDSALYFCASSVVGSDSPLHFGNGTRLTVT.